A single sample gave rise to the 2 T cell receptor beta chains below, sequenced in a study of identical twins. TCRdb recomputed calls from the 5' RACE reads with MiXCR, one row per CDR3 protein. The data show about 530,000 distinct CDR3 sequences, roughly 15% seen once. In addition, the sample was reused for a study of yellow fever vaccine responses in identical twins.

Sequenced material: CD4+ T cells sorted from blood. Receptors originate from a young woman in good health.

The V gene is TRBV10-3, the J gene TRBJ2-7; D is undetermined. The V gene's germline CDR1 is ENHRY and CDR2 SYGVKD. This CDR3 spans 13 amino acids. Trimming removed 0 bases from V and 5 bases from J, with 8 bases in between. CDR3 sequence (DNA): TGTGCCATCAGTGAGTCCGGTGTCAACGAGCAGTACTTC. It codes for CAISESGVNEQYF.

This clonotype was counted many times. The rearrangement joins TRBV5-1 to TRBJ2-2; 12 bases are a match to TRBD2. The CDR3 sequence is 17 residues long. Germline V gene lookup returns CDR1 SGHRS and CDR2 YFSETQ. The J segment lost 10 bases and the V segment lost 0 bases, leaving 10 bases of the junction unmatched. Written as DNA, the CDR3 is TGCGCCAGCAGCTTGGGCCTACTAGCGGGGGGCGCAGAGGAGCTGTTTTTT. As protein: CASSLGLLAGGAEELFF.